The 30 T cell receptor beta chains reported below all come from one sample, sequenced in a study of cytomegalovirus exposure and HLA in healthy donors (dated by TCRdb to the late 2010s). Library generation was performed with the immunoSEQ multiplex PCR assay. For the multiplex PCR, a mixture combining 60 forward primers for TCR Vbeta segments and 13 reverse primers for TCR Jbeta segments was used. Here the immuneACCESS table is served through TCRdb, limited to in-frame sequences with V and J called. Missing clones are a known gap in these copies; in checked studies unresolved V genes cover under half, and the rest lacks a known reason. This sample has about 170,000 clones in its table, and 80% to 90% of those were observed once. The ten largest clones take up approximately 2.2% of the sample. The source material was PBMCs. Every receptor here comes from a male donor in good health and CMV-seronegative.

V is TRBV28 and J is TRBJ2-4, with TRBD2 identical over 12 bases. In germline, CDR1 is MDHEN, CDR2 SYDVKM. The CDR3 is 15 amino acids. Unmatched junction bases numbered 3, after V lost 9 bases and J lost 0 bases. The DNA of the CDR3 is TGTGCCAGGAAGACTAGCGGGGGAGCCAAAAACATTCAGTACTTC. Its protein product is CARKTSGGAKNIQYF. Variable domain in full (rest from reference TRBV28 and TRBJ2-4): DVKVTQSSRYLVKRTGEKVFLECVQDMDHENMFWYRQDPGLGLRLIYFSYDVKMKEKGDIPEGYSVSREKKERFSLILESASTNQTSMYLCARKTSGGAKNIQYFGAGTRLSVL.

V and J are TRBV7-3 and TRBJ1-1; weak D call: TRBD1 (6 bases). V was clipped by 4 bases and J by 0 bases, with 12 bases between them. The CDR3 loop spans 15 amino acids. The V gene's germline CDR1 is SGHTA and CDR2 FQGTGA. The CDR3 spells CASSSLGGMNTEAFF. The CDR3 region has the DNA TGTGCCAGCAGCTCGCTTGGGGGCATGAACACTGAAGCTTTCTTT.

This chain connects TRBV7-8 to TRBJ1-2; TRBD1 matches at 7 bases. The V gene end was trimmed by 5 bases and the J gene end by 8 bases; junction bases not matched to a gene: 11. The CDR3 totals 14 residues. Germline CDR1 and CDR2: SGHVS and FQNEAQ. CDR3 bases: TGTGCCAGCAGCGTCGACAGGGACCTCCTGGGCTACACCTTC. Translating gives CASSVDRDLLGYTF.

CDR3 in DNA: TGCACCAGCAGCCAAGAGTCCACTAGCGGGACTAAGGGGGAGACCCAGTACTTC. It yields the protein CTSSQESTSGTKGETQYF. The J gene is TRBJ2-5, the V gene TRBV1; TRBD2 reflects the table's D call only, with no check against the DNA. TRBV1 is a pseudogene. The CDR3 has 18 amino acids.

The V gene is TRBV5-4, the J gene TRBJ1-2, with TRBD1 identical over 8 bases. The germline CDR1 and CDR2 sequences are SGHNT and YYREEE (reference sequence). CDR3 length equals 14 residues. Trimming cost V 2 bases and J 2 bases; bases outside gene matches: 2. This CDR3 reads CASSLTGGNYGYTF. CDR3 in DNA: TGTGCCAGCAGCTTAACAGGGGGAAACTATGGCTACACCTTC.

The chain has TRBV6-5 and TRBJ2-7; D is perhaps TRBD1 (5 bases). V shed 2 bases and J shed 3 bases, with 11 bases lying between them. Germline CDR1 is MNHEY and CDR2 is SVGAGI. This CDR3 is built from 14 residues. The CDR3, as DNA: TGTGCCAGCAGTTACGGGCCAGGGAACTACGAGCAGTACTTC. Its translation is CASSYGPGNYEQYF.

J is TRBJ1-2 and V is TRBV5-1; 7 bases align to TRBD1. Germline V gene sequence: CDR1 SGHRS, CDR2 YFSETQ. V shed 3 bases and J 2 bases; nucleotides not matched to a gene: 4. The CDR3 has 14 amino acids. The CDR3 region has the DNA TGCGCCAGCAGCTCGGGGGACAGCAACTATGGCTACACCTTC. It is translated as CASSSGDSNYGYTF. Full variable domain (missing parts from reference TRBV5-1 and TRBJ1-2): KAGVTQTPRYLIKTRGQQVTLSCSPISGHRSVSWYQQTPGQGLQFLFEYFSETQRNKGNFPGRFSGRQFSNSRSEMNVSTLELGDSALYLCASSSGDSNYGYTFGSGTRLTVV.

The chain recombines TRBV5-1 with TRBJ2-3; 7 nucleotides align to TRBD2. The V gene end was trimmed by 1 base and the J gene end by 0 bases; junction bases not matched to a gene: 2. This CDR3 spans 15 amino acids. Germline CDR1 is SGHRS and CDR2 is YFSETQ. In nucleotides, the CDR3 is TGCGCCAGCAGCTTGCGGGGGGTCAGCACAGATACGCAGTATTTT. Translation: CASSLRGVSTDTQYF.

The V call is TRBV7-6, the J call TRBJ1-5; unclear D gene. The V end lost 2 bases, the J end lost 2 bases, and 7 bases lay between the germline ends. From germline, CDR1 is SGHVS and CDR2 FNYEAQ. This CDR3 is built from 14 residues. This CDR3 is CASSLSQGNQPQHF. The CDR3 DNA follows: TGTGCCAGCAGCTTATCTCAGGGCAATCAGCCCCAGCATTTT.

The chain recombines TRBV7-9 with TRBJ2-2; 8 nucleotides agree with TRBD2. V trimming: 3 bases; J trimming: 4 bases; junction bases outside the gene matches: 7. The CDR3 loop spans 16 amino acids. Germline CDR1 and CDR2: SEHNR and FQNEAQ (reference sequence). This CDR3 reads CASSLGLAGLTGELFF. The CDR3 region has the DNA TGTGCCAGCAGCTTGGGCCTAGCGGGTCTCACCGGGGAGCTGTTTTTT.

The V gene is TRBV7-6, the J gene TRBJ1-5, with a possible D match to TRBD1 (6 bases). The CDR3 extends over 14 amino acids. Germline V gene sequence: CDR1 SGHVS, CDR2 FNYEAQ. V lost 10 bases to trimming and J lost 3 bases, with 16 bases between them. The CDR3 spells CATPTGQFNQPQHF. The CDR3 DNA reads TGTGCCACCCCAACCGGACAGTTCAATCAGCCCCAGCATTTT. The variable domain in full, with the rest retrieved from reference TRBV7-6 and TRBJ1-5, is GAGVSQSPRYKVTKRGQDVALRCDPISGHVSLYWYRQALGQGPEFLTYFNYEAQQDKSGLPNDRFSAERPEGSISTLTIQRTEQRDSAMYRCATPTGQFNQPQHFGDGTRLSIL.

This sequence joins TRBV27 and TRBJ1-5; 9 bases fit TRBD1. With V trimmed by 3 bases and J by 4 bases, 4 bases remained unmatched. The germline V gene has CDR1 MNHEY and CDR2 SMNVEV (reference sequence). This CDR3 is built from 15 residues. The CDR3 region is CASSFTGQGNQPQHF. The CDR3 nucleotides are TGTGCCAGCAGTTTCACGGGACAGGGAAATCAGCCCCAGCATTTT.

The V gene is TRBV7-2, the J gene TRBJ2-5; 10 bases are a match to TRBD2. After removal of 4 bases from V and 4 bases from J, the junction contained 9 bases not matched to a gene. Germline assignment: CDR1 SGHTA and CDR2 FQGNSA. The CDR3 covers 16 residues. CDR3 DNA: TGTGCCAGCAGCTCCCTAGCGGGGGATATGACAGAGACCCAGTACTTC. Protein sequence: CASSSLAGDMTETQYF.

V gene TRBV7-5 combines with J gene TRBJ2-7; TRBD1 was called by the table and not checked on the DNA. TRBV7-5 is a recognized pseudogene. The CDR3 is made up of 17 amino acids. DNA for the CDR3: TGTGTCAGAAAAACACGTTTAGGACAGGGGAAGATATACGAGCAGTACTTC. Translated, it gives CVRKTRLGQGKIYEQYF.

The rearrangement links TRBV7-8 to TRBJ1-6; possible D gene TRBD1, 6 bases. Germline loops: CDR1 SGHVS, CDR2 FQNEAQ. This CDR3 contains 16 residues. Between the trimmed V and J ends, which lost 5 bases and 13 bases, there was a span of 24 bases. The CDR3 sequence: CASSPRPRTARSPLHF. In DNA, the CDR3 is TGTGCCAGCAGCCCTCGGCCTAGGACAGCCCGTAGTCCCCTCCACTTT.

This clone showed up just a few times. This rearrangement joins TRBV7-9 to TRBJ2-5; no firm D call. This CDR3 has 13 amino acids. V lost 4 bases and J 4 bases, leaving 10 bases between the germline ends. The germline CDR1 and CDR2 sequences are SEHNR and FQNEAQ (reference sequence). The CDR3 DNA is TGTGCCAGCAGCTCCGAGGCCGGAGAGACCCAGTACTTC. It encodes CASSSEAGETQYF.

The chain carries TRBV15 and TRBJ1-4, with a weak D call TRBD1 (5 bases). Germline-derived CDR1 and CDR2 are LNHNV and YYDKDF (reference sequence). The CDR3 has 15 amino acids. The V end lost 3 bases, the J end lost 7 bases, and 15 bases lay between the germline ends. The CDR3 loop is CATSSHPGRAEKLFF. The CDR3 nucleotides read TGTGCCACCAGCAGCCACCCGGGCAGGGCTGAAAAACTGTTTTTT.

The chain uses TRBV11-3 and TRBJ2-3; weak D call: TRBD2 (6 bases). Trimming stripped 1 base from V and 4 bases from J, with 21 bases between. CDR1 and CDR2 from the germline V gene are SGHNT and YENEEA. The CDR3 is 18 residues long. CDR3 amino acids: CASSLGRRLGGTADTQYF. CDR3 coding DNA: TGTGCCAGCAGCTTAGGTCGCCGACTAGGCGGGACCGCAGATACGCAGTATTTT.

CDR3 sequence: CASKGLKTGGRDTEAFF. The CDR3 DNA is TGTGCCAGCAAAGGGTTAAAGACAGGGGGCCGGGACACTGAAGCTTTCTTT. The V call is TRBV7-9, the J call TRBJ1-1; the match to TRBD1 covers 10 bases. Germline assignment: CDR1 SEHNR and CDR2 FQNEAQ (reference sequence). The CDR3 has 17 residues. Trimming removed 7 bases from V and 3 bases from J; junction bases left unmatched: 14.

The chain recombines TRBV14 with TRBJ2-7; the match to TRBD2 covers 10 bases. The germline V gene encodes CDR1 SGHDN and CDR2 FVKESK. V shed 6 bases and J 2 bases; nucleotides not matched to a gene: 7. The CDR3 covers 15 residues. The CDR3 reads CASRLAGDPPYEQYF. The DNA for the CDR3 is TGTGCCAGCAGGCTAGCGGGAGACCCTCCCTACGAGCAGTACTTC.

V and J are TRBV28 and TRBJ1-6; 8 bases are shared with TRBD1. The CDR3 loop spans 16 amino acids. The V segment lost 6 bases and the J segment 8 bases; nucleotides outside the gene matches: 12. Germline V gene sequence: CDR1 MDHEN, CDR2 SYDVKM. CDR3 bases: TGTGCCAGCAGCTCCCCCGACAGGGGTAGGGATTCACCCCTCCACTTT. Translation: CASSSPDRGRDSPLHF.

The V gene is TRBV11-1, the J gene TRBJ2-5; possible D gene TRBD2, 5 bases. In germline, CDR1 is SGHAT, CDR2 FQDESV (reference sequence). The CDR3 length is 13 residues. Trimming stripped 5 bases from V and 2 bases from J, with 9 bases between. The CDR3 sequence: CASSPLAQETQYF. CDR3 nucleotides: TGTGCCAGCAGCCCCCTAGCTCAAGAGACCCAGTACTTC. Looking up the rest from reference TRBV11-1 and TRBJ2-5 gives the full variable domain: EAEVAQSPRYKITEKSQAVAFWCDPISGHATLYWYRQILGQGPELLVQFQDESVVDDSQLPKDRFSAERLKGVDSTLKIQPAELGDSAMYLCASSPLAQETQYFGPGTRLLVL.

This clone has just one count. The chain combines TRBV18 with TRBJ1-1, with TRBD1 matching over 11 bases. CDR3 length equals 15 residues. The junction had 13 bases not matched to a gene; V was cut back by 5 bases and J by 11 bases. Germline CDR1 reads KGHSH; CDR2 reads LQKENI. CDR3 sequence (DNA): TGTGCCAGCTCAAGGGGACAGGGGGGGAAAGCCAGGGCTTTCTTT. As protein: CASSRGQGGKARAFF.

J is TRBJ2-7 and V is TRBV28; 7 bases are shared with TRBD1. This CDR3 contains 15 residues. CDR1 MDHEN and CDR2 SYDVKM come from the germline V gene. V lost 5 bases, J lost 2 bases, and 9 bases stayed unmatched. CDR3 DNA sequence: TGTGCCAGCAGTAAACCACCGGGACAGACCTACGAGCAGTACTTC. Translation gives CASSKPPGQTYEQYF.

This clone has just one count. The CDR3 loop is CASSWPDSYEQYF. For the CDR3, the DNA is TGTGCCAGCAGTTGGCCGGACAGCTACGAGCAGTACTTC. The chain joins TRBV6-5 to TRBJ2-7; D possibly corresponds to TRBD1 (6 bases). CDR3 length: 13 amino acids. Trimming removed 4 bases from V and 3 bases from J, with 10 bases in between. Germline CDR1 and CDR2: MNHEY and SVGAGI.

This rearrangement joins TRBV7-2 to TRBJ1-2; D gene unclear. With 0 bases removed from V and 7 bases from J, the gap between germline ends came to 15 bases. CDR1 and CDR2 (germline): SGHTA, FQGNSA. The CDR3 is 15 residues long. This CDR3 is CASSLALAGEGGYTF. DNA of the CDR3: TGTGCCAGCAGCTTAGCGTTGGCAGGTGAGGGTGGCTACACCTTC.

This sequence joins TRBV27 and TRBJ2-7; 11 nucleotides agree with TRBD2. From germline, CDR1 is MNHEY and CDR2 SMNVEV (reference sequence). The CDR3 consists of 16 residues. V was clipped by 4 bases and J by 4 bases; unmatched bases: 9. Written as DNA, the CDR3 is TGTGCCAGCAGTTCCCCGACTAGCGGGAAGAAATACGAGCAGTACTTC. Protein sequence: CASSSPTSGKKYEQYF.

The V and J genes are TRBV9 and TRBJ2-6; tentatively, D is TRBD2 (5 bases). V was cut by 4 bases and J by 2 bases, with 13 bases left in between. Germline V gene lookup returns CDR1 SGDLS and CDR2 YYNGEE. There are 16 residues in the CDR3. CDR3 loop: CASSPRRSPGANVLTF. The CDR3 bases are TGTGCCAGCAGCCCCAGGAGGTCCCCTGGGGCCAACGTCCTGACTTTC.

The chain combines TRBV10-1 with TRBJ2-1; 13 nucleotides agree with TRBD2. Germline V CDR1 and CDR2: WNHNN, SYGVQD (reference sequence). The CDR3 covers 17 residues. The junction had 6 bases not matched to a gene; V was cut back by 4 bases and J by 3 bases. CDR3: CASSVLAGGGDYNEQFF. CDR3 nucleotides: TGCGCCAGCAGTGTACTAGCGGGAGGGGGAGACTACAATGAGCAGTTCTTC.

The V call is TRBV29-1, the J call TRBJ2-1; 7 bases align to TRBD2. This CDR3 region has 13 residues. Looked up from germline, CDR1 is SQVTM and CDR2 is ANQGSEA. V was clipped by 4 bases and J by 8 bases; unmatched bases: 8. The CDR3 sequence is CSVGRTSIDEQFF. The CDR3 DNA sequence: TGCAGCGTTGGAAGGACTAGTATCGATGAGCAGTTCTTC.